Listed below are T cell receptor beta chains from one sample, sequenced in a study of cytomegalovirus exposure and HLA in healthy donors. Method: immunoSEQ multiplex PCR; TCRdb's copy keeps in-frame clones and lacks some. In the table there are 130,000 or so clones, roughly 72% of which are singletons. The sample taken for sequencing was PBMCs. The receptors derive from a man aged 40-50 years in good health and CMV-seronegative. Each CDR3 is given with its conserved first and last residue. Fields, in order: CDR3 length, J gene, V gene, CDR3 protein.

>14|TRBJ1-1|TRBV18
CASSPTGGDTEAFF
>13|TRBJ2-7|TRBV27
CASSQQALNEQYF
>14|TRBJ1-5|TRBV30
CAWAGTLSNQPQHF
>19|TRBJ2-1|TRBV11-3
CASSGTGQIVSGGANEQFF
>14|TRBJ2-1|TRBV7-2
CASSPSPFYNEQFF
>17|TRBJ1-5|TRBV30
CAWSAPDRGYSNQPQHF
>13|TRBJ2-3|TRBV4-1
CASSPTSGSVQYF
>17|TRBJ1-1|TRBV4-1
CASSQITLQGTSTEAFF
>15|TRBJ1-2|TRBV7-8
CASSSRRVLGYGYTF
>13|TRBJ1-1|TRBV5-1
CASSLGQGAEAFF
>16|TRBJ2-2|TRBV19
CASSTRTGANTGELFF
>14|TRBJ2-3|TRBV6-5
CASNGRGGTDTQYF
>16|TRBJ2-2|TRBV4-1
CASSQDAGRVAGELFF
>14|TRBJ2-5|TRBV5-1
CASSLVAGKETQYF
>14|TRBJ2-7|TRBV19
CASSFRVGGYEQYF
>15|TRBJ1-4|TRBV5-1
CASSFDRATNEKLFF
>16|TRBJ1-6|TRBV4-1
CASSQVGQEVGSPLHF
>19|TRBJ2-1|TRBV5-1
CASSLEGGVVAGDDNEQFF
>16|TRBJ2-3|TRBV2
CASSRGGALGTDTQYF
>16|TRBJ2-2|TRBV7-6
CASSLAGGGYTGELFF
>14|-|TRBV7-9
CASSLGDNPYEQYF
>15|TRBJ2-3|TRBV7-3
CASSREGQHTDTQYF
>14|TRBJ2-2|TRBV6-5
CASRSRGNTGELFF
>14|TRBJ2-1|TRBV7-6
CASSFGGSYNEQFF
>16|TRBJ2-2|TRBV19
CASSMSLALGPGELFF